A selection of T cell receptor beta chains follows, all from one sample in a study of shared clonotypes between healthy human individuals. Clones were read by immunoSEQ multiplex PCR, and TCRdb kept only the in-frame ones, dropping some. The sample contains about 2.1 million clones, 85% to 95% of which appear only once. Sequencing was performed on naive CD8+ T cells from PBMCs. These receptor sequences come from a man aged 18-30 years in good health. Some clones in this sample may be carry-over from other donors' samples. The CDR3 runs from the conserved cysteine through the conserved F or W. D genes are given only for firm matches. The size entry is marked missing in some rows and otherwise reads once, few, many or a size class.

V	J	length	D	size	DNA	CDR3
TRBV2	TRBJ1-5	17	-	-	TGTGCCAGCAGTGAAGCGCTTCGGCTTTATAGCAATCAGCCCCAGCATTTT	CASSEALRLYSNQPQHF
TRBV25-1	TRBJ2-5	14	TRBD1	-	TGTGCCAGCAGTGCCGGACAGGCGCAAGAGACCCAGTACTTC	CASSAGQAQETQYF
TRBV5-4	TRBJ2-3	16	TRBD2	-	TGTGCCAGCAGCGGTACTAGCGAATATAGCACAGATACGCAGTATTTT	CASSGTSEYSTDTQYF
TRBV27	TRBJ2-7	13	-	-	TGTGCCAGCAGAGTACAGGGTTCCTACGAGCAGTACTTC	CASRVQGSYEQYF
TRBV2	TRBJ2-1	10	-	-	TGTGCCAGCGTGGGGAATGAGCAGTTCTTC	CASVGNEQFF
TRBV7-3	TRBJ2-1	13	TRBD2	-	TGTGCCAGCAGCTTAGGTGGACTAGATGAGCAGTTCTTC	CASSLGGLDEQFF
TRBV28	TRBJ1-2	14	-	-	TGTGCCAGCAGTTTAAAGGGGGGGCCTTATGGCTACACCTTC	CASSLKGGPYGYTF
TRBV4-3	TRBJ2-7	16	-	-	TGCGCCAGCAGCCAAGATTTCCCCGCGATCTCCTACGAGCAGTACTTC	CASSQDFPAISYEQYF
TRBV29-1	TRBJ1-5	17	TRBD1	-	TGCAGCGTCCTTACCGGGACAGGGGAGGATGGCAATCAGCCCCAGCATTTT	CSVLTGTGEDGNQPQHF
TRBV10-2	TRBJ1-5	13	-	-	TGCGCCAGCAGTGAGTCGCGCGGTCAGCCCCAGCATTTT	CASSESRGQPQHF
TRBV29-1	TRBJ1-4	12	-	-	TGCAGCGTTTACGGAACTAATGAAAAACTGTTTTTT	CSVYGTNEKLFF
TRBV27	TRBJ2-5	12	TRBD2	-	TGTGCCAGCAGAGGACTAGCAGAGACCCAGTACTTC	CASRGLAETQYF
TRBV5-4	TRBJ2-7	14	-	-	TGTGCCAGCAGCTTCGTGGGGGGCTCCTACGAGCAGTACTTC	CASSFVGGSYEQYF
TRBV10-3	TRBJ2-7	15	TRBD1	-	TGTGCCATCAGTGACCGGGACAGGGGTACCTACGAGCAGTACTTC	CAISDRDRGTYEQYF
TRBV6-6	TRBJ2-7	16	TRBD2	-	TGTGCCAGCAGTTACTCGATTAGCGGGACAAGCTACGAGCAGTACTTC	CASSYSISGTSYEQYF
TRBV7-9	TRBJ1-1	16	-	-	TGTGCCAGCAGCTTAGTTTTAGGCGGACAGAACACTGAAGCTTTCTTT	CASSLVLGGQNTEAFF
TRBV5-1	TRBJ1-1	16	-	-	TGCGCCAGCAGCTTTTATGGTAGAACAGTGAACACTGAAGCTTTCTTT	CASSFYGRTVNTEAFF
TRBV7-2	TRBJ2-7	19	TRBD2	-	TGTGCCAGCAGCGCCCACCTCCGAGGGGGAGCGGGAGGCGGAGTCGAGCAGTACTTC	CASSAHLRGGAGGGVEQYF
TRBV9	TRBJ2-6	13	-	-	TGTGCCAGCAGCGACTCTGGGGCCAACGTCCTGACTTTC	CASSDSGANVLTF
TRBV5-1	TRBJ1-1	13	-	-	TGCGCCAGCAGCTTGACAGAGAACACTGAAGCTTTCTTT	CASSLTENTEAFF
TRBV6-5	TRBJ1-1	15	-	once	TGTGCCAGCAGTTACTCGGGACACACGAACACTGAAGCTTTCTTT	CASSYSGHTNTEAFF
TRBV25-1	TRBJ1-2	15	-	-	TGTGCCAGCAGTGACCCTGATGTGATCGGCTATGGCTACACCTTC	CASSDPDVIGYGYTF
TRBV30	TRBJ2-1	16	-	once	TGTGCCTGGTCCTGGGCGGGGACGGAAAACTACAATGAGCAGTTCTTC	CAWSWAGTENYNEQFF
TRBV4-1	TRBJ2-3	17	TRBD2	-	TGCGCCAGCAGCCAAGAAGTGGCTAGCGGGAGGGGAAATACGCAGTATTTT	CASSQEVASGRGNTQYF
TRBV5-6	TRBJ2-7	11	-	-	TGTGCCAGCAGCACTGGAGGAGAGGTCGACTTC	CASSTGGEVDF
TRBV27	TRBJ2-7	16	TRBD1	-	TGTGCCAGCAGCTCGTTCGGGGACAGCCGCTCCTACGAGCAGTACTTC	CASSSFGDSRSYEQYF
TRBV19	TRBJ1-1	14	-	-	TGTGCCAGTAGTATAGATATCCCAGGGACTGAAGCTTTCTTT	CASSIDIPGTEAFF
TRBV7-8	TRBJ2-3	14	-	-	TGTGCCAGCAGCTCCGGCCGGGTGAGGGATACGCAGTATTTT	CASSSGRVRDTQYF
TRBV9	TRBJ2-1	15	-	once	TGTGCCAGCACCAGGCCGGGTGGCTCCTACAATGAGCAGTTCTTC	CASTRPGGSYNEQFF
TRBV7-8	TRBJ2-7	17	TRBD1	-	TGTGCCAGCAGCTTAGTGGGTGGTGAGGGGGCTATATACGAGCAGTACTTC	CASSLVGGEGAIYEQYF
TRBV30	TRBJ1-5	14	-	once	TGTGCCTGGAGTGTACTTGCGAGTAATCAGCCCCAGCATTTT	CAWSVLASNQPQHF
TRBV2	TRBJ2-7	16	TRBD1	-	TGTGCCAGCAGAACCGGGACAGGGCTCGCCCAGGGCGAGCAGTACTTC	CASRTGTGLAQGEQYF
TRBV10-3	TRBJ1-3	15	TRBD1	-	TGTGCCATCAGGCTAACCACAGGGGGTGGAAACACCATATATTTT	CAIRLTTGGGNTIYF
TRBV30	TRBJ1-1	15	-	-	TGTGCCTGGAAAAATACTATAGGCAGCTACACTGAAGCTTTCTTT	CAWKNTIGSYTEAFF